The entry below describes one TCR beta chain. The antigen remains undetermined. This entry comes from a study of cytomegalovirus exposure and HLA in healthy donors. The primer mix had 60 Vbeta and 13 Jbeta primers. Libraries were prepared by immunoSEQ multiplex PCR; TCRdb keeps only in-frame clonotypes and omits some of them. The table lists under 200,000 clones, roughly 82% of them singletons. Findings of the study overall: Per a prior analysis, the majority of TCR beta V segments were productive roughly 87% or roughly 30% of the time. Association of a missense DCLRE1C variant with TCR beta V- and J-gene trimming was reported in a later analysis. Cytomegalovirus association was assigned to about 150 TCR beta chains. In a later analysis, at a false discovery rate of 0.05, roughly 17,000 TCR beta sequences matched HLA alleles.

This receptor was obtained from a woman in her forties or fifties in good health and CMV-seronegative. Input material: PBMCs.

For the CDR3, the DNA is TGTGCCAGCAAGAGGAACACTGAAGCTTTCTTT. Protein: CASKRNTEAFF. The genes are TRBV2 and TRBJ1-1; D is undetermined. The CDR3 loop spans 11 amino acids. The V gene lost 7 bases and the J gene lost 1 base, with 4 bases spanning the gap. The germline V gene encodes CDR1 SNHLY and CDR2 FYNNEI.